The T cell receptor (beta chain) under discussion was sequenced for a study of cytomegalovirus exposure and HLA in healthy donors. Trimming removed 0 bases from V and 5 bases from J, with 10 bases in between. Germline-derived CDR1 and CDR2 are SGHRS and YFSETQ. This CDR3 has 14 residues. Amplification used 60 Vbeta primers and 13 Jbeta primers. Profiling relied on immunoSEQ multiplex PCR, and the TCRdb table lists in-frame clones only, not all of them. Among about 110,000 clones, approximately 58% were seen once, and the ten largest hold 2% to 2.5%. Study findings and constraints: Accurate prediction of most subjects' HLA-A and HLA-B alleles from TCR beta sequences was reported. A further, later analysis showed that HLA-associated TCR beta chains (compared with equally common others) were more clonally expanded.

A note on this clone: Its target is unknown.

The material sequenced was PBMCs. The J gene is TRBJ2-3, the V gene TRBV5-1; TRBD1 might be the D (6 bases). The TCR comes from a woman aged 25 to 39 in good health and CMV-seronegative. The DNA of the CDR3 is TGCGCCAGCAGCTTGGCCCGGACAGAAGATACGCAGTATTTT. This sequence encodes CASSLARTEDTQYF.